Following are 3 T cell receptor beta chains from one sample sequenced in a study of shared clonotypes between healthy human individuals. TCRdb's table, derived via immunoSEQ multiplex PCR, lists solely in-frame clones and lacks some. The sample carries about 2.2 million clones, around 95% recorded once. Naive-designated CD8 cells lacked CD45RO, were positively enriched for CCR7, and omitted terminally differentiated effector memory CD45RA+ cells. The sequencing input was naive CD8+ T cells from PBMCs. The receptors here all came from a man aged 18-30 years in good health. Some clones in this sample may be carry-over from other donors' samples.

The CDR3 loop is CASSSASDTQYF. The CDR3 region has the DNA TGTGCCAGCAGCTCCGCTTCAGATACGCAGTATTTT. The gene calls are TRBV11-2 and TRBJ2-3; unclear D gene. The length of the CDR3 is 12 residues. CDR1 SGHAT and CDR2 FQNNGV come from the germline V gene. V was pared by 4 bases and J by 4 bases, with 6 bases between. The complete variable domain, with remaining parts taken from reference TRBV11-2 and TRBJ2-3, reads EAGVAQSPRYKIIEKRQSVAFWCNPISGHATLYWYQQILGQGPKLLIQFQNNGVVDDSQLPKDRFSAERLKGVDSTLKIQPAKLEDSAVYLCASSSASDTQYFGPGTRLTVL.

In DNA form, the CDR3 reads TGTGCCAGCAGTTACCTGGGGTTGGGCAATCAGCCCCAGCATTTT. This codes for CASSYLGLGNQPQHF. This rearrangement joins TRBV6-5 to TRBJ1-5; D gene unclear. Germline V CDR1 and CDR2: MNHEY, SVGAGI. The CDR3 extends over 15 amino acids. With 2 bases removed from V and 2 bases from J, the gap between germline ends came to 10 bases.

The chain joins TRBV7-9 to TRBJ2-7; no clear D. Between the trimmed V and J ends, which lost 1 base and 2 bases, there was a span of 9 bases. The CDR3 extends over 14 amino acids. Germline-derived CDR1 and CDR2 are SEHNR and FQNEAQ (reference sequence). The CDR3 spells CASSLVLAPYEQYF. The CDR3 bases are TGTGCCAGCAGCTTAGTGTTAGCCCCCTACGAGCAGTACTTC.